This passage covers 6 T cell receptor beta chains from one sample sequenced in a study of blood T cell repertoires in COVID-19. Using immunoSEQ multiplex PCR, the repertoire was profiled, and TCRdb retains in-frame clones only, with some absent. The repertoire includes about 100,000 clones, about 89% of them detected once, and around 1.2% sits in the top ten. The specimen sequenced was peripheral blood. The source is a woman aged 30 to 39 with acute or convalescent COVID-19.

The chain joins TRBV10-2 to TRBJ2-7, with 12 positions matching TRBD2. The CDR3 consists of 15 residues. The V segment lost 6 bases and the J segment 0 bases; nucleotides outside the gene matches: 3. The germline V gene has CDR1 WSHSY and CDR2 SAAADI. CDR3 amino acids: CASRMTSGSSYEQYF. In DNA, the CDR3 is TGCGCCAGCAGGATGACTAGCGGGAGCTCCTACGAGCAGTACTTC.

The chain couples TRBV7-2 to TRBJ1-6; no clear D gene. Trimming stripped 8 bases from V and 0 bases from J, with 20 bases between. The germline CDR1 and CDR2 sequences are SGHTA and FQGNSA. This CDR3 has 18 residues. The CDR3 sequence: CASSSTRWESSYNSPLHF. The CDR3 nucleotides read TGTGCCAGCTCATCTACCCGTTGGGAGAGCTCCTATAATTCACCCCTCCACTTT.

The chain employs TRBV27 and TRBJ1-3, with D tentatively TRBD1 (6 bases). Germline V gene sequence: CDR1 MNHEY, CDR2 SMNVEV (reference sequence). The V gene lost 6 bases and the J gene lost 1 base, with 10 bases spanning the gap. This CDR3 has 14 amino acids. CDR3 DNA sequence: TGTGCCAGCAGCCAAGGACAGTCTGGAAACACCATATATTTT. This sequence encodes CASSQGQSGNTIYF.

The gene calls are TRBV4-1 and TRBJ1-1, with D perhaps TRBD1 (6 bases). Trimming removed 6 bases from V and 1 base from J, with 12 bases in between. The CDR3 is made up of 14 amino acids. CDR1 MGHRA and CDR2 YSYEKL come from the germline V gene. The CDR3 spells CASRFGQTNTEAFF. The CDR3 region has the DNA TGCGCCAGCAGATTCGGACAGACGAACACTGAAGCTTTCTTT.

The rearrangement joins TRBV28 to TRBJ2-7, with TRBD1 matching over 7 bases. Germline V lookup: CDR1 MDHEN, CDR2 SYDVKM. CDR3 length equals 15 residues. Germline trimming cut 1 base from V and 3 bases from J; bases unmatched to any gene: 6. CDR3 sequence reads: CASSLLPGQNYEQYF. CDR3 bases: TGTGCCAGCAGTTTATTACCGGGACAGAACTACGAGCAGTACTTC.

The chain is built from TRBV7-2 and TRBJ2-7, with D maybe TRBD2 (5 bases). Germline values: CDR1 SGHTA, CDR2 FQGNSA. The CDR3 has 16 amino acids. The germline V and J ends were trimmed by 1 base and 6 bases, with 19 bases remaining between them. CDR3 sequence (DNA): TGTGCCAGCAGCTTAGGACCTCCGGGATTGTATCCCGAGCAGTACTTC. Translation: CASSLGPPGLYPEQYF.